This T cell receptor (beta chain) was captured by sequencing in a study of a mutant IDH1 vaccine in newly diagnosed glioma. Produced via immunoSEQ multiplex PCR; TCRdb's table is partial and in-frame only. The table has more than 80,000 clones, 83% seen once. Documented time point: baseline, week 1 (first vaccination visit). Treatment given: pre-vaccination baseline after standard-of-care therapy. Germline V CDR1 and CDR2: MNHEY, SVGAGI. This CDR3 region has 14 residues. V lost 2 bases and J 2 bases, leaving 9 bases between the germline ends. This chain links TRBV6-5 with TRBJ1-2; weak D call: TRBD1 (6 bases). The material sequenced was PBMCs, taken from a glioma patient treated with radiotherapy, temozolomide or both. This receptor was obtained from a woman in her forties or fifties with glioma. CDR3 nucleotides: TGTGCCAGCAGTTACCGCGGACAGAACTATGGCTACACCTTC. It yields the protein CASSYRGQNYGYTF.